Listed below are T cell receptor beta chains from one sample, sequenced in a study of blood T cell repertoires in COVID-19. Using immunoSEQ multiplex PCR, the repertoire was profiled, and TCRdb retains in-frame clones only, with some absent. The sample consists of 250,000 to 350,000 clones, approximately 92% of them appearing once. Material: PBMCs or T cells enriched from blood (not recorded which). These receptors were obtained from a woman aged 18-35 years who had recovered from COVID-19. Both conserved end residues are part of each CDR3. D genes are given only for firm matches. The listing skips clone size in some rows; elsewhere it reads once, few, many or a size class.

V gene	J gene	clone size	D gene	CDR3 protein	CDR3 DNA
TRBV12-3/TRBV12-4	TRBJ1-2	NA	NA	CASSLPGFYGYTF	TGTGCCAGCAGTTTACCAGGTTTCTATGGCTACACCTTC
TRBV9	TRBJ2-1	NA	NA	CASSVGGGEQFF	TGTGCCAGCAGCGTTGGGGGCGGTGAGCAGTTCTTC
TRBV7-2	TRBJ1-1	NA	NA	CARGSNPGGTEAFF	TGTGCCAGAGGGTCCAATCCGGGGGGCACTGAAGCTTTCTTT
TRBV28	TRBJ1-2	NA	NA	CASSFVGGADGYTF	TGTGCCAGCAGTTTTGTAGGAGGGGCGGATGGCTACACCTTC
TRBV19	TRBJ2-7	once	TRBD2	CASSMSGGTYEQYF	TGTGCCAGTAGTATGAGCGGGGGGACCTACGAGCAGTACTTC
TRBV28	TRBJ1-2	NA	NA	CASGLSGGSSVYGYTF	TGTGCCAGCGGGTTGTCGGGGGGCTCCTCCGTGTATGGCTACACCTTC
TRBV5-6	TRBJ2-4	NA	NA	CASSLAGAKNIQYF	TGTGCCAGCAGCTTGGCGGGGGCCAAAAACATTCAGTACTTC
TRBV7-9	TRBJ1-1	few	NA	CASSRGRGNTEAFF	TGTGCCAGCAGCCGTGGCCGGGGGAACACTGAAGCTTTCTTT
TRBV5-1	TRBJ1-5	few	NA	CASSLDPTNQPQHF	TGCGCCAGCAGCTTGGACCCGACTAATCAGCCCCAGCATTTT
TRBV5-4	TRBJ2-5	NA	TRBD2	CASSVTGGETQYF	TGTGCCAGCAGCGTAACCGGGGGGGAGACCCAGTACTTC
TRBV12-5	TRBJ2-5	NA	TRBD1	CASAWTGGRETQYF	TGTGCTAGTGCCTGGACAGGGGGCAGGGAGACCCAGTACTTC
TRBV20-1	TRBJ1-1	NA	NA	CRRRGGTEAFF	TGCAGGCGACGGGGTGGCACTGAAGCTTTCTTT
TRBV28	TRBJ1-4	NA	NA	CASSRQELFF	TGTGCCAGCAGTAGGCAGGAACTGTTTTTT
TRBV5-4	TRBJ1-6	NA	NA	CASSTQGRSYNSPLHF	TGTGCCAGCAGCACGCAGGGGAGATCCTATAATTCACCCCTCCACTTT
TRBV5-1	TRBJ2-1	NA	TRBD1	CASRGGQDADEQFF	TGCGCCAGCAGGGGGGGACAGGATGCGGATGAGCAGTTCTTC
TRBV15	TRBJ2-5	NA	TRBD2	CATTGGETQYF	TGTGCCACGACGGGGGGAGAGACCCAGTACTTC
TRBV4-2	TRBJ2-2	NA	NA	CASSQPPEGGWNTGELFF	TGTGCCAGCAGCCAACCGCCAGAGGGCGGGTGGAACACCGGGGAGCTGTTTTTT
TRBV10-1	TRBJ1-3	NA	NA	CATSSGNTIYF	TGCGCCACCTCCTCTGGAAACACCATATATTTT
TRBV6-1	TRBJ2-1	NA	NA	CASSEISPSLANEQFF	TGTGCCAGCAGTGAAATAAGTCCGTCTTTGGCCAATGAGCAGTTCTTC
TRBV5-1	TRBJ1-2	once	NA	CASSLDRATGYTF	TGCGCCAGCAGCTTGGACAGGGCGACCGGCTACACCTTC
TRBV24-1	TRBJ2-2	NA	NA	CATQGGPGELFF	TGTGCCACCCAAGGGGGACCCGGGGAGCTGTTTTTT
TRBV5-1	TRBJ2-5	once	NA	CASSFREETQYF	TGCGCCAGCAGCTTCAGGGAAGAGACCCAGTACTTC
TRBV5-1	TRBJ2-3	NA	TRBD2	CASSRTSGATDTQYF	TGCGCCAGCAGCCGCACTAGCGGGGCGACAGATACGCAGTATTTT